Presented here are 29 T cell receptor beta chains from one specimen sequenced in a study of PD-1 blockade in mismatch repair-deficient tumors. Using immunoSEQ multiplex PCR, the repertoire was profiled, and TCRdb retains in-frame clones only, with some absent. In the table there are around 110,000 clones, roughly 80% of which are singletons. The material was peripheral blood, obtained more than 58 weeks after starting pembrolizumab. The receptor set was obtained from an adult with mismatch repair-deficient cancer.

This clone was seen more than once but under ten times. V usage is TRBV6-5 and J usage is TRBJ2-2; D remains ambiguous. This CDR3 has 12 residues. Trimming pared 5 bases from V and 3 bases from J, leaving 4 bases between. From germline, CDR1 is MNHEY and CDR2 SVGAGI. The DNA for the CDR3 is TGTGCCAGCAGTCGTGACACCGGGGAGCTGTTTTTT. It is translated as CASSRDTGELFF.

J is TRBJ1-1 and V is TRBV27; D perhaps matches TRBD1 (6 bases). From germline, CDR1 is MNHEY and CDR2 SMNVEV (reference sequence). V lost 6 bases, J lost 3 bases, and 17 bases lay in between. The CDR3 consists of 15 residues. The CDR3 reads CASRPFSGGYTEAFF. The CDR3 DNA follows: TGTGCCAGCAGGCCCTTCTCCGGGGGCTACACTGAAGCTTTCTTT.

This clone was found once. The chain recombines TRBV4-1 with TRBJ2-7; no clear D gene. There are 13 residues in the CDR3. The V gene's germline CDR1 is MGHRA and CDR2 YSYEKL. With 4 bases removed from V and 0 bases from J, the gap between germline ends came to 7 bases. CDR3 DNA sequence: TGCGCCAGCAGCCGATGGTTCTCCTACGAGCAGTACTTC. Protein: CASSRWFSYEQYF.

This chain joins TRBV4-1 and TRBJ1-1, with a weak D call TRBD1 (5 bases). Germline loops: CDR1 MGHRA, CDR2 YSYEKL. The CDR3 has 13 amino acids. The V end was cut by 1 base, the J end by 5 bases, with 8 bases between. Here the CDR3 reads CASSQGPGTEAFF. DNA for the CDR3: TGCGCCAGCAGCCAAGGGCCAGGGACTGAAGCTTTCTTT.

The chain uses TRBV7-9 and TRBJ2-1; 11 nucleotides align to TRBD2. Germline V CDR1 and CDR2: SEHNR, FQNEAQ (reference sequence). This CDR3 has 15 amino acids. Unmatched junction bases numbered 10, after V lost 5 bases and J lost 10 bases. The CDR3 DNA sequence: TGTGCCAGCAGCCCACTAGCGGGGGATAAAGAAGAGCAGTTCTTC. Protein: CASSPLAGDKEEQFF.

For the CDR3, the DNA is TGCAGCGTTGAGGGACAGGGGGCTTCTGGAAACACCATATATTTT. It yields the protein CSVEGQGASGNTIYF. This chain links TRBV29-1 with TRBJ1-3; 12 positions match TRBD1. V trimming: 3 bases; J trimming: 1 base; junction bases outside the gene matches: 1. The CDR3 extends over 15 amino acids. The germline V gene encodes CDR1 SQVTM and CDR2 ANQGSEA.

The V call is TRBV6-5, the J call TRBJ2-1; D not resolved. Between the trimmed V and J ends, which lost 2 bases and 1 base, there was a span of 3 bases. This CDR3 region has 13 residues. Germline-derived CDR1 and CDR2 are MNHEY and SVGAGI. CDR3 protein: CASSYRSYNEQFF. CDR3 bases: TGTGCCAGCAGTTACAGGTCCTACAATGAGCAGTTCTTC.

J is TRBJ2-6 and V is TRBV9, with no clear D. Trimming shortened V by 0 bases and J by 2 bases, and 3 bases separated the two germline ends. The CDR3 consists of 14 residues. Germline assignment: CDR1 SGDLS and CDR2 YYNGEE. CDR3 nucleotide sequence: TGTGCCAGCAGCGTAGGTCCTGGGGCCAACGTCCTGACTTTC. It translates to CASSVGPGANVLTF.

The chain is built from TRBV2 and TRBJ2-3; D may be TRBD2 (5 bases). V was cut by 6 bases and J by 2 bases, with 9 bases left in between. The CDR3 covers 13 residues. Germline loops: CDR1 SNHLY, CDR2 FYNNEI. The CDR3 DNA is TGTGCCAGCAGGGTGGGAGCCACAGATACGCAGTATTTT. Encoded protein: CASRVGATDTQYF.

In its sample, this clone was seen once. The chain couples TRBV6-6 to TRBJ2-1, with 8 bases matching TRBD2. V shed 6 bases and J 2 bases; nucleotides not matched to a gene: 9. The CDR3 sequence is 16 residues long. Germline CDR1 MNHNY, CDR2 SVGAGI (reference sequence). CDR3 DNA sequence: TGTGCCAGCAGCTTTGGACTAGCAGAACCCTACAATGAGCAGTTCTTC. Protein: CASSFGLAEPYNEQFF.

In nucleotides, the CDR3 is TGCGCCAGCAGCCAACCCGGTGGGGGGGCCTTCGGTGAGCAGTACTTC. As protein: CASSQPGGGAFGEQYF. V is TRBV4-1 and J is TRBJ2-7; weak D call: TRBD2 (7 bases). Trimming left V 2 bases short and J 7 bases short, with 21 bases between. CDR1 is MGHRA and CDR2 is YSYEKL in the germline V gene. The CDR3 spans 16 residues.

The gene calls are TRBV7-9 and TRBJ1-2; TRBD1 aligns across 11 bases. The CDR3 loop spans 16 amino acids. Germline lookup yields CDR1 SEHNR and CDR2 FQNEAQ (reference sequence). V shed 0 bases and J 2 bases; nucleotides not matched to a gene: 2. The CDR3 sequence: CASSLAGQGGNYGYTF. The DNA of the CDR3 is TGTGCCAGCAGCTTAGCGGGACAGGGGGGGAACTATGGCTACACCTTC.

As to this clone: The identical CDR3 is also encoded by other nucleotide sequences in the sample. This chain connects TRBV5-4 to TRBJ2-7; 11 nucleotides match TRBD2. CDR3 size: 15 residues. Germline assignment: CDR1 SGHNT and CDR2 YYREEE (reference sequence). The V gene end was trimmed by 4 bases and the J gene end by 0 bases; junction bases not matched to a gene: 3. The CDR3 protein is CASSRTSGSSYEQYF. The CDR3 nucleotides read TGTGCCAGCAGCCGCACTAGCGGGAGCTCCTACGAGCAGTACTTC.

The rearrangement joins TRBV2 to TRBJ2-1; D not resolved. With 8 bases removed from V and 8 bases from J, the gap between germline ends came to 19 bases. CDR3 length: 14 amino acids. Germline V CDR1 and CDR2: SNHLY, FYNNEI. CDR3 in amino acids: CASGRVGGSDEQFF. The DNA for the CDR3 is TGTGCCAGCGGCCGTGTCGGCGGAAGCGATGAGCAGTTCTTC.

The rearrangement links TRBV15 to TRBJ2-7, with D tentatively TRBD1 or TRBD2 (5 bases each). Germline loops: CDR1 LNHNV, CDR2 YYDKDF (reference sequence). Trimming removed 0 bases at V and 4 bases at J, with 13 bases between. The CDR3 contains 15 residues. DNA for the CDR3: TGTGCCACCAGCAGAGATCCAAGTGGGGGATACGAGCAGTACTTC. Translating it yields CATSRDPSGGYEQYF.

This chain joins TRBV11-3 and TRBJ2-7; TRBD2 matches at 7 bases. CDR1 is SGHNT, CDR2 YENEEA, per germline. The CDR3 is made up of 14 amino acids. Trimming cost V 0 bases and J 6 bases; bases outside gene matches: 5. CDR3 region: CASSLELARSEQYF. CDR3 bases: TGTGCCAGCAGCTTAGAACTAGCGAGGAGCGAGCAGTACTTC.

V usage is TRBV7-9 and J usage is TRBJ1-1; D remains unclear. Germline V gene data show CDR1 as SEHNR and CDR2 as FQNEAQ (reference sequence). The CDR3 is made up of 12 amino acids. V was clipped by 4 bases and J by 5 bases, with 8 bases between them. CDR3 nucleotides: TGTGCCAGCAGCTCGAGGAAGACTGAAGCTTTCTTT. Translating it yields CASSSRKTEAFF.

The J gene is TRBJ2-5, the V gene TRBV11-1; perhaps TRBD2 as D (5 bases). The CDR3 has 14 amino acids. The germline V and J ends were trimmed by 8 bases and 0 bases, with 13 bases remaining between them. Per the germline V gene, CDR1 is SGHAT and CDR2 is FQDESV (reference sequence). In nucleotides, the CDR3 is TGTGCCAGCGACGAGGGCCAGAACCAAGAGACCCAGTACTTC. Protein: CASDEGQNQETQYF.

The rearrangement joins TRBV6-5 to TRBJ1-2, with TRBD1 matching 9 bases. The CDR3 is made up of 11 amino acids. The germline CDR1 and CDR2 sequences are MNHEY and SVGAGI. Trimming at V came to 5 bases and at J to 11 bases, leaving 3 bases not matched to a gene. The CDR3 sequence is CASSTGQGYTF. The CDR3 coding sequence is TGTGCCAGCAGTACGGGACAGGGTTACACCTTC.

V and J are TRBV27 and TRBJ2-3, with 9 bases fitting TRBD1. Germline CDR1 MNHEY, CDR2 SMNVEV (reference sequence). This CDR3 comprises 16 residues. V gave up 0 bases and J gave up 2 bases; unmatched junction bases: 3. This chain's CDR3 is CASSLSGQGATDTQYF. CDR3 in DNA: TGTGCCAGCAGTTTATCGGGACAGGGAGCCACAGATACGCAGTATTTT.

The chain links TRBV29-1 to TRBJ2-3; 8 bases fit TRBD2. The CDR3 is 13 residues long. The V gene end was trimmed by 5 bases and the J gene end by 8 bases; junction bases not matched to a gene: 9. Germline V gene data show CDR1 as SQVTM and CDR2 as ANQGSEA. The CDR3 bases are TGCAGCGTTAAAGGGTTAGCGGGGTCTACGCAGTATTTT. Protein product: CSVKGLAGSTQYF.

This chain's CDR3 is CASSREMRVSGSPQHF. CDR3 coding DNA: TGTGCCAGTAGTCGAGAAATGAGGGTCTCTGGCTCGCCCCAGCATTTT. This chain uses TRBV19 with TRBJ1-5, with unresolved D. The CDR3 is 16 residues long. The germline CDR1 and CDR2 sequences are LNHDA and SQIVND (reference sequence). With 5 bases removed from V and 9 bases from J, the gap between germline ends came to 23 bases.

V gene TRBV21-1 combines with J gene TRBJ2-7; the table gives TRBD1 as D, unverified against the DNA. TRBV21-1 is shown as a pseudogene. The CDR3 spans 14 residues. The CDR3 sequence is CASSKVGQAYEQYF. The CDR3 region has the DNA TGTGCCAGCAGCAAAGTAGGACAGGCCTACGAGCAGTACTTC.

The V gene is TRBV6-5, the J gene TRBJ2-7, with 9 bases lining up with TRBD1. The length of the CDR3 is 16 residues. V shed 0 bases, J shed 5 bases, and the junction held 8 bases outside the gene matches. CDR1 and CDR2 (germline): MNHEY, SVGAGI. The CDR3 sequence is CASSYSGGQGINEQYF. CDR3 nucleotides: TGTGCCAGCAGTTACTCGGGAGGACAGGGGATTAACGAGCAGTACTTC.

J is TRBJ1-5 and V is TRBV4-1; tentative D call: TRBD1 (5 bases). From germline, CDR1 is MGHRA and CDR2 YSYEKL. The V gene lost 3 bases and the J gene lost 9 bases, with 15 bases spanning the gap. CDR3 length equals 14 residues. CDR3 nucleotide sequence: TGCGCCAGCAGCCACCCAGGGAAGGATTTGCCCCAGCATTTT. Its protein is CASSHPGKDLPQHF.

V gene TRBV19 combines with J gene TRBJ1-2, with 9 nucleotides matching TRBD1. Germline CDR1 reads LNHDA; CDR2 reads SQIVND (reference sequence). With V trimmed by 5 bases and J by 1 base, 11 bases remained unmatched. The CDR3 contains 17 residues. In DNA, the CDR3 is TGTGCCAGTAGTTCCACCCCGGGACAGGGATTTAACTATGGCTACACCTTC. It yields the protein CASSSTPGQGFNYGYTF.

This chain connects TRBV7-8 to TRBJ1-1; D gene unclear. V lost 2 bases to trimming and J lost 1 base, with 11 bases between them. Per germline, CDR1 SGHVS and CDR2 FQNEAQ. The CDR3 spans 15 residues. The CDR3 DNA reads TGTGCCAGCAGCTTATTAGGGCCACGGAACACTGAAGCTTTCTTT. This sequence encodes CASSLLGPRNTEAFF.

As concerns this clone: The junction shows a germline mismatch at one end, possibly a read error. This chain joins TRBV7-2 and TRBJ2-7; 8 nucleotides align to TRBD1. Germline V gives CDR1 SGHTA, CDR2 FQGNSA. The CDR3 length is 17 residues. DNA of the CDR3: TGTGCCAGCAGCTTAGGGGATGACCGGGACAGGTCCTACGTGCAGTACTTC. Translated: CASSLGDDRDRSYVQYF.

The chain has TRBV18 and TRBJ2-1, with 15 bases fitting TRBD2. V shed 4 bases, J shed 1 base, and the junction held 8 bases outside the gene matches. Germline loops: CDR1 KGHSH, CDR2 LQKENI. The CDR3 sequence is 19 residues long. The CDR3 bases are TGTGCCAGCTCACGACTGGGACTAGCGGGAGGAGGGTCCTACAATGAGCAGTTCTTC. Its translation: CASSRLGLAGGGSYNEQFF.